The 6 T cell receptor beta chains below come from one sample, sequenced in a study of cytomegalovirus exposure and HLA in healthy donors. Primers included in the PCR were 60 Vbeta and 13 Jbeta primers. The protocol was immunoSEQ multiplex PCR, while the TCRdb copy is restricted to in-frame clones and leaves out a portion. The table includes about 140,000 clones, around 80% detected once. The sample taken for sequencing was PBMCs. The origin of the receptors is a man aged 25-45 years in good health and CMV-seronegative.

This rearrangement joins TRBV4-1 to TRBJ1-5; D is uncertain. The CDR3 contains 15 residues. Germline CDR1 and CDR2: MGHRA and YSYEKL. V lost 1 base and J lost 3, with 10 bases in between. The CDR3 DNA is TGCGCCAGCAGCCAAGTAATGCAGATCAATCAGCCCCAGCATTTT. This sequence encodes CASSQVMQINQPQHF.

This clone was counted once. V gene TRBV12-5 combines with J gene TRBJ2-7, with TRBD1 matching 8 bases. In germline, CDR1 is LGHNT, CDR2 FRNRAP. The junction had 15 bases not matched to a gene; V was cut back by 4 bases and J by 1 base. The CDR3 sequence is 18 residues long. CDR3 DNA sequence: TGTGCTAGTGGTTCCAGCCGGGACAGGATCCTTCTTTCCTACGAGCAGTACTTC. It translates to CASGSSRDRILLSYEQYF.

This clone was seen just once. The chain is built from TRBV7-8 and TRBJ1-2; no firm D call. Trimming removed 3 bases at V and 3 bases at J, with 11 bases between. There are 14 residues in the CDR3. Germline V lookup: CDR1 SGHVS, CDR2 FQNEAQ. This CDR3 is CASSLGTDYYGYTF. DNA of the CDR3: TGTGCCAGCAGCTTGGGAACGGACTACTATGGCTACACCTTC.

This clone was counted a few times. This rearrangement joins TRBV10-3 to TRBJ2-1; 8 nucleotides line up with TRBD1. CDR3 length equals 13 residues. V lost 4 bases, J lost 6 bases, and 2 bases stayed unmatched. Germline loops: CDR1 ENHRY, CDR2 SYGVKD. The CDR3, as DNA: TGTGCCATCAGTGGGACAGGGTCCAATGAGCAGTTCTTC. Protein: CAISGTGSNEQFF.

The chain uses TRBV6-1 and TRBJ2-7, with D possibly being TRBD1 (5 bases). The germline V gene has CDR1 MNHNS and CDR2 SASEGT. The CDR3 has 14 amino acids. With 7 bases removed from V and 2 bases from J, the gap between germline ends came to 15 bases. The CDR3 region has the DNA TGTGCCAGCATACAGGAGTTATCCACCTACGAGCAGTACTTC. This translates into CASIQELSTYEQYF.

CDR3 protein: CSVAGDLPYEQYF. As DNA, the CDR3 is TGCAGCGTTGCGGGGGACCTACCCTACGAGCAGTACTTC. The chain has TRBV29-1 and TRBJ2-7; weak D call: TRBD2 (6 bases). This CDR3 has 13 amino acids. Trimming shortened V by 4 bases and J by 2 bases, and 12 bases separated the two germline ends. Per the germline V gene, CDR1 is SQVTM and CDR2 is ANQGSEA.